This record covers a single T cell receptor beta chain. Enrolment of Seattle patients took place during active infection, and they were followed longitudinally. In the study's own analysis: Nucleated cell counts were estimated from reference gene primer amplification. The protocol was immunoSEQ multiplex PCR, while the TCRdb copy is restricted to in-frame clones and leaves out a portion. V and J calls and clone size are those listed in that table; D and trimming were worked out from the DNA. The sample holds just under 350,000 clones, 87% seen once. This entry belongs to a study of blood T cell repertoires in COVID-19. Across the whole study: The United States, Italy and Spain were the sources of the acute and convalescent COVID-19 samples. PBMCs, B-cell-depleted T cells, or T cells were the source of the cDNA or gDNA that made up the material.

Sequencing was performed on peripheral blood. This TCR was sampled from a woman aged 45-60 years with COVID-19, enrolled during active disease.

The CDR3 region is CASSLGQSSGNTIYF. The CDR3 DNA reads as TGCGCCAGCAGCTTGGGACAGAGCTCTGGAAACACCATATATTTT. The chain joins TRBV5-1 to TRBJ1-3; a possible D gene is TRBD1 (5 bases). Germline V lookup: CDR1 SGHRS, CDR2 YFSETQ. The CDR3 is 15 residues long. The V and J ends lost 0 bases and 0 bases respectively, with 7 bases between them.